This T cell receptor (beta chain) was identified during a study of T cell responses to AZD1222 COVID-19 vaccine. The CDR3 spans 11 residues. Sequencing was performed with immunoSEQ multiplex PCR; in TCRdb, only in-frame clones are kept and a portion is missing. The data contain approximately 31,000 clones, 88% of them singletons. With regard to this clone: What it recognizes is unknown.

Whole-study results and caveats: CD4 TCRs linked to vaccination spanned spike, dominating at 160-218 and 743-854.

Pooling of second doses given at about 4 or about 12 weeks was done. J is TRBJ1-5 and V is TRBV21-1. TRBV21-1 is noted as a pseudogene. This TCR was recovered from an adult who received the AZD1222 COVID-19 vaccine. Sequenced material: peripheral blood, taken 28 days after the second AZD1222 dose. In DNA, the CDR3 is TGTGCCAGCAGCAGAAATCAGCCCCAGCATTTT. Translated, it gives CASSRNQPQHF.